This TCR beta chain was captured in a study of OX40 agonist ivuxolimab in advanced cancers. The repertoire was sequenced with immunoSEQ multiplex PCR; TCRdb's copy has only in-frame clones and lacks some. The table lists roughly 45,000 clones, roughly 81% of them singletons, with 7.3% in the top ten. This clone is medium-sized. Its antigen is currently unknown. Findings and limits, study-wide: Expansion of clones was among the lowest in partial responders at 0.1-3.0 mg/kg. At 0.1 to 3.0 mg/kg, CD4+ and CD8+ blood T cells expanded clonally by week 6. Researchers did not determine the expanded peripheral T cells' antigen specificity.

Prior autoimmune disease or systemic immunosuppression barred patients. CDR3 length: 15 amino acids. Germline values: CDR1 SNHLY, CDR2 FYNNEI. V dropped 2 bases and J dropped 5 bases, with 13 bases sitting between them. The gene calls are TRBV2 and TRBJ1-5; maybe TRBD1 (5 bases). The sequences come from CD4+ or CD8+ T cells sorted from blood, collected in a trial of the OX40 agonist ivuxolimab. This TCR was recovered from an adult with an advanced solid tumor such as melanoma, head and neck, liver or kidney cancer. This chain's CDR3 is CASSEFQGPYQPQHF. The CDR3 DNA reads TGTGCCAGCAGTGAATTCCAGGGACCTTATCAGCCCCAGCATTTT.